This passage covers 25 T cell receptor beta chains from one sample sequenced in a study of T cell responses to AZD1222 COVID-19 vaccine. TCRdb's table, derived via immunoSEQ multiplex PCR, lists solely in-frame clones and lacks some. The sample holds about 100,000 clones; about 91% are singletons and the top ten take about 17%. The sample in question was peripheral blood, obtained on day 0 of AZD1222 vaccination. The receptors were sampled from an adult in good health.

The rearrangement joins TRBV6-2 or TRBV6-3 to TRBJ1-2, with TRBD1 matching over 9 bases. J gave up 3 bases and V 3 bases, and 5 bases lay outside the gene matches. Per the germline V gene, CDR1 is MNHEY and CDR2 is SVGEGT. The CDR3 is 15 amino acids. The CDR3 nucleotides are TGTGCCAGCAGTTATCTGACAGGGGGAGACTATGGCTACACCTTC. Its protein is CASSYLTGGDYGYTF.

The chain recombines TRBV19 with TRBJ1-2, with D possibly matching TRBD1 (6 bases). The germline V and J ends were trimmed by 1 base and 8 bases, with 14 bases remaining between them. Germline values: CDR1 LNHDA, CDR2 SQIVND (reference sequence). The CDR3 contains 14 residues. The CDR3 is CASSIADRARGYTF. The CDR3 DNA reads TGTGCCAGTAGTATAGCGGACAGAGCTCGGGGCTACACCTTC. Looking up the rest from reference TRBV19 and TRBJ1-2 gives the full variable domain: DGGITQSPKYLFRKEGQNVTLSCEQNLNHDAMYWYRQDPGQGLRLIYYSQIVNDFQKGDIAEGYSVSREKKESFPLTVTSAQKNPTAFYLCASSIADRARGYTFGSGTRLTVV.

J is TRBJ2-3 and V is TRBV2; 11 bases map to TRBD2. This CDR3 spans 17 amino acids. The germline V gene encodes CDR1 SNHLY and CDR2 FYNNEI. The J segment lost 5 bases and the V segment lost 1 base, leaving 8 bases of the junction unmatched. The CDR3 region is CASSEVGSGGARDTQYF. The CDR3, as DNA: TGTGCCAGCAGTGAAGTAGGTAGCGGGGGGGCCCGAGATACGCAGTATTTT.

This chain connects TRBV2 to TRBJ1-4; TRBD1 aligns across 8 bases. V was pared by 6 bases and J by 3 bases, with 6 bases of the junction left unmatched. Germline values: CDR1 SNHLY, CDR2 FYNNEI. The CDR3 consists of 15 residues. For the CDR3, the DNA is TGTGCCAGCAGGCCCCAGGGGGCTGCTAATGAAAAACTGTTTTTT. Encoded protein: CASRPQGAANEKLFF.

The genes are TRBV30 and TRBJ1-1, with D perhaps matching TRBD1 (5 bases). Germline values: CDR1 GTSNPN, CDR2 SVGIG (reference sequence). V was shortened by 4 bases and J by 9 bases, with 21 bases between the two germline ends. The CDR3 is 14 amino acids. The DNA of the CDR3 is TGTGCCTGGAATGAAGTCTCTGGTGGGGGTAAAGCTTTCTTT. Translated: CAWNEVSGGGKAFF.

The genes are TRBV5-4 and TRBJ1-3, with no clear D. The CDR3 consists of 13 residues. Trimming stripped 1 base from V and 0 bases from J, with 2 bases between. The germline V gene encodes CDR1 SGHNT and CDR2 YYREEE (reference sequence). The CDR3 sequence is CASSLTSGNTIYF. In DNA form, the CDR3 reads TGTGCCAGCAGCTTGACCTCTGGAAACACCATATATTTT.

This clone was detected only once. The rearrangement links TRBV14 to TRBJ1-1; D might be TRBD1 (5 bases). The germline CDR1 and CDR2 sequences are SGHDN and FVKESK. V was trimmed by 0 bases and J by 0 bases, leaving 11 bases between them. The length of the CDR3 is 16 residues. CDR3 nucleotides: TGTGCCAGCAGCCAAGATCTTGGGGGGATGAACACTGAAGCTTTCTTT. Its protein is CASSQDLGGMNTEAFF.

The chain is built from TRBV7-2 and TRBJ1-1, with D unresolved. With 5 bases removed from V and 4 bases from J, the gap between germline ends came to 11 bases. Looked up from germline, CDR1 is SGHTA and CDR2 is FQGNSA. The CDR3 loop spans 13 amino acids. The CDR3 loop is CASSVAWGTEAFF. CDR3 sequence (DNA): TGTGCCAGCAGCGTTGCCTGGGGCACTGAAGCTTTCTTT.

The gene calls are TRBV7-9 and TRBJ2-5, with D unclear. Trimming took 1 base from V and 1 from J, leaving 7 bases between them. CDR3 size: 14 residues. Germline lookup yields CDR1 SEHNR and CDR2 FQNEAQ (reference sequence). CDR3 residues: CASSLDLVQETQYF. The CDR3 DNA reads TGTGCCAGCAGCTTAGATTTGGTCCAAGAGACCCAGTACTTC.

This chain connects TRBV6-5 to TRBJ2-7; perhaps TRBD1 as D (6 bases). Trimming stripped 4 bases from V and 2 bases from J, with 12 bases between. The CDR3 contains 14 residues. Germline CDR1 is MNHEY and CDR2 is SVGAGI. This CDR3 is CASSWEWGPYEQYF. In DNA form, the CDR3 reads TGTGCCAGCAGTTGGGAGTGGGGGCCCTACGAGCAGTACTTC.

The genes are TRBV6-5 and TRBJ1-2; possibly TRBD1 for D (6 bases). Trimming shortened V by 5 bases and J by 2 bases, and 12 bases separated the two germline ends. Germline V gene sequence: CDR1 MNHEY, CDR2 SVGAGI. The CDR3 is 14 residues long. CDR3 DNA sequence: TGTGCCAGCAGTCGTTCACAGGGAAACTATGGCTACACCTTC. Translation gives CASSRSQGNYGYTF.

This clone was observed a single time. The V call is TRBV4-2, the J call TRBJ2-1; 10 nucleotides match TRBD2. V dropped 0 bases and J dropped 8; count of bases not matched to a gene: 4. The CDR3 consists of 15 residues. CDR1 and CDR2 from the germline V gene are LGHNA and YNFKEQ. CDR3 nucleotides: TGTGCCAGCAGCCAAGAAGCGGGGGGGCCCTATGAGCAGTTCTTC. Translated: CASSQEAGGPYEQFF.

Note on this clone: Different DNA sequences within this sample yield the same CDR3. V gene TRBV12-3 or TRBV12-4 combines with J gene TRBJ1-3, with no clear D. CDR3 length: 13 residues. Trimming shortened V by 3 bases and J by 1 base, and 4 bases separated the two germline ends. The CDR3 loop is CASSLISGNTIYF. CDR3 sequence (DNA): TGTGCCAGCAGTTTGATATCTGGAAACACCATATATTTT.

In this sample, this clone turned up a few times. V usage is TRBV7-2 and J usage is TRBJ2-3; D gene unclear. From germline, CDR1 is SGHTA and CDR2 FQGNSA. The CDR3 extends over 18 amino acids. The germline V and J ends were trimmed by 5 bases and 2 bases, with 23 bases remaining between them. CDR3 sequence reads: CASSKTIWTTALTDTQYF. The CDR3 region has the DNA TGTGCCAGCAGCAAAACAATTTGGACCACTGCCCTCACAGATACGCAGTATTTT.

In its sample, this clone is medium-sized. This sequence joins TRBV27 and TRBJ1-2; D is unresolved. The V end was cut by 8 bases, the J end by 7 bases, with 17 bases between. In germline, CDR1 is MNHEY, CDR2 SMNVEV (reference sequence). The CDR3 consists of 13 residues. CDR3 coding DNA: TGTGCCAGCGTGGGCGGGAATCACGGTGGCTACACCTTC. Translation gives CASVGGNHGGYTF.

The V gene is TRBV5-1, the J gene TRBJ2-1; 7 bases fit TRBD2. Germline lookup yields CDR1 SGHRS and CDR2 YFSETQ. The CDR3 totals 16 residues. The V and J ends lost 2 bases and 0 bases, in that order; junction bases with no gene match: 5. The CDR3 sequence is CASSFAGVSSYNEQFF. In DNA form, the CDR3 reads TGCGCCAGCAGCTTCGCGGGGGTCAGCTCCTACAATGAGCAGTTCTTC.

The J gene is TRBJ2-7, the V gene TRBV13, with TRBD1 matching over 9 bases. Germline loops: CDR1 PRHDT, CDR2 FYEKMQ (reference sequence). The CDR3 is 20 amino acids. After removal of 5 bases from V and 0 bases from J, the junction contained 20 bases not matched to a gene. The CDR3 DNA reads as TGTGCCAGCAGCCCCGCCGAGGGGACAGGGCCACTCTTGAGCTCCTACGAGCAGTACTTC. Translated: CASSPAEGTGPLLSSYEQYF.

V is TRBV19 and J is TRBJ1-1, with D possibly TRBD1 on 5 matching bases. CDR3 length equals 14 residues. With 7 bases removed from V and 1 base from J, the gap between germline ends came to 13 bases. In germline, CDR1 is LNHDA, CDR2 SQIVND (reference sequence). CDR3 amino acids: CASKSGAGNTEAFF. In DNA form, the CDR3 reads TGTGCCAGTAAATCCGGGGCGGGGAACACTGAAGCTTTCTTT.

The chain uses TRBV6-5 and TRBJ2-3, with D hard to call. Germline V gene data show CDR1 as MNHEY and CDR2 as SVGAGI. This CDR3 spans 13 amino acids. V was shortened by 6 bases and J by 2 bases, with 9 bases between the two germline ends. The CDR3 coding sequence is TGTGCCAGCAGACGAGTACCCACAGATACGCAGTATTTT. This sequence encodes CASRRVPTDTQYF.

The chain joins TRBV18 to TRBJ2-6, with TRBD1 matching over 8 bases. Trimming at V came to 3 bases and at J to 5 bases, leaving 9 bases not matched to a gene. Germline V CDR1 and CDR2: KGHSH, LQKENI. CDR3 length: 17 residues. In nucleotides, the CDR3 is TGTGCCAGCTCACCTGCGGGACAGGTTTCTTGGGCCAACGTCCTGACTTTC. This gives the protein CASSPAGQVSWANVLTF.

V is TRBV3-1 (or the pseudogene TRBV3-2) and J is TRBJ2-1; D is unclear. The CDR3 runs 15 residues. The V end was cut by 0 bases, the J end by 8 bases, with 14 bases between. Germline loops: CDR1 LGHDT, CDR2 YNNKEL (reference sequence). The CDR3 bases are TGTGCCAGCAGCCAAGAGGCGGCAGAAGGGCATGAGCAGTTCTTC. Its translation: CASSQEAAEGHEQFF.

The CDR3 is CASTEVDRSFFGYTF. DNA of the CDR3: TGTGCCAGTACCGAAGTGGACAGGAGCTTTTTTGGCTACACCTTC. The chain recombines TRBV19 with TRBJ1-2; the match to TRBD1 covers 7 bases. Germline CDR1 LNHDA, CDR2 SQIVND (reference sequence). V lost 7 bases to trimming and J lost 7 bases; unmatched junction nucleotides: 15. The CDR3 spans 15 residues.

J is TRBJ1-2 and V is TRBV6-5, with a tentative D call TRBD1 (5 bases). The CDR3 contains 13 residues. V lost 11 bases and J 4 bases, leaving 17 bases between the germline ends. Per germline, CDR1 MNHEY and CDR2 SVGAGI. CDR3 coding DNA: TGTGCCGGGGGGGGTAAAAGGTTCTATGGCTACACCTTC. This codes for CAGGGKRFYGYTF.

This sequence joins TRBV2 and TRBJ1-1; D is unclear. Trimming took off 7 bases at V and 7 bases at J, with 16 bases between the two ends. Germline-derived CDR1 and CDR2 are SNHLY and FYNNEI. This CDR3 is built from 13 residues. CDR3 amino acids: CASTRRVWGEAFF. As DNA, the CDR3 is TGTGCCAGCACTAGGAGGGTTTGGGGTGAAGCTTTCTTT.

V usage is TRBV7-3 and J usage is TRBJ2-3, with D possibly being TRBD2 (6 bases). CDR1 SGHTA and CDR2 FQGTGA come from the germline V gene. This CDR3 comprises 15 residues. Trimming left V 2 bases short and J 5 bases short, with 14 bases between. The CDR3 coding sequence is TGTGCCAGCAGCTTACTAGTGGGGGGTGGAGATACGCAGTATTTT. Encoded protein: CASSLLVGGGDTQYF.